The clone carrying this TCR beta chain was detected only a few times. What it binds is unknown. TCRdb itself ran the RT-PCR reads through MiXCR, one entry per CDR3 protein. This sample has fewer than 550,000 distinct CDR3 sequences, with 25% found just once. The data were taken from a study of response to subunit inactivated influenza vaccine. Study conclusions and caveats: The authors proposed limited new T cell recruitment per seasonal influenza vaccination.

This CDR3 is 16 amino acids long. The V gene end was trimmed by 3 bases and the J gene end by 2 bases; junction bases not matched to a gene: 7. Germline V lookup: CDR1 SQVTM, CDR2 ANQGSEA. The V gene is TRBV29-1, the J gene TRBJ1-1; 12 bases fit TRBD1. The sequencing here drew on CD4+ T cells sorted from PBMCs, taken roughly 5 days after vaccination. The sequence was collected from a man aged 45-60 years who received an inactivated influenza vaccine. The DNA for the CDR3 is TGCAGCGTTGATGGGACAGGGGGCCTGGTAAACACTGAAGCTTTCTTT. Amino acids: CSVDGTGGLVNTEAFF.